This T cell receptor beta chain was found in a study of HIV-infected children after antiretroviral therapy interruption (dated by TCRdb to 2018 to 2020). Concerning the study at large: Eight children were included: four on planned treatment interruption and four on continuous treatment, all with CD4+ count above 500 and viral load below 50 copies/ml. The interruption group had a median age of roughly 9 years, compared with about 8 years in the continuous treatment group. Most participating children had recorded exposure to EBV and CMV. Interruption-arm samples came from week 0, week 12, end of interruption (week 24 or 48), and about 3 years after study end. Continuous-treatment samples were analyzed from corresponding weeks 0, 48 and 150. TCR repertoires were compared between children on planned treatment interruption and children on continuous antiretroviral treatment, alongside thymic output measurements.

Libraries came from 3' RACE. TCR libraries were generated from RNA by a 3' RACE protocol incorporating unique molecular identifiers so that PCR amplification bias could be corrected. Up to about 12 amplicon libraries were pooled and sequenced on an Illumina MiSeq with v2 2x250 paired-end chemistry. Regarding the original processing steps: Reads were processed with Decombinator for assignment of V and J genes and CDR3, and barcode-based correction of errors and PCR bias was applied. Repertoires were subsampled to equal depth before Gini coefficient calculation using the R ineq package. Three approaches were used to assess CDR3 similarity: GLIPH, Hamming distance and a shared triplet metric. TCRdb reworked the public reads: Q25 trimming with fastp, MiXCR clone assembly, productive beta chains retained. When rows share a CDR3 protein, they turn into one entry using the most common DNA and genes. The V and J calls reflect TCRdb's pipeline rather than the authors' work. The sample table shows over 35,000 distinct CDR3 sequences, and more than 6.5% are seen once. The ten largest clones add up to approximately 0.97% of the sample.

With regard to this clonotype: The target of this receptor is not known. No qualities accompany the bases; no much larger clone lies one base away.

General conclusions and limits of the study: In naive CD4+ repertoires of PTI patients, CDR3 sharing between time points fell after interruption began; many sequences were shared between end of interruption and 3 years later. The small number of patients is a limitation, and caution is needed when interpreting the data. The sorted CD45RA+ naive cells might contain minor non-naive CD45RA+ populations, such as EMRA or stem memory cells. The naive CD4+ Gini coefficient rose by the end of treatment interruption, suggesting clonal expansion, and returned to baseline by 3 years.

V is reduced by 7 bases and J by 5 bases, leaving a spacing of 6 bases between them. According to the germline V gene (reference sequence), CDR1 reads SGHNT and CDR2 reads YYREEE. The CDR3 runs 10 residues from the cysteine to the phenylalanine. Of the read, only the CDR3 DNA is kept; its 30 bases are in frame from base 1. Explained via the paper, the treatment or condition label denotes: PENTA 11 planned treatment interruption arm or continuous ART arm. Participants were children from the United Kingdom aged 2 to 15 years who had received at least three-drug ART for at least 24 weeks. Cryopreserved PBMCs with at least 5 million viable cells were required; a handful of candidate patients were excluded for low viable PBMC yield. Naive CD4+ CD45RA+ CD45RO- T cells were FACS-sorted from thawed PBMCs on a FACSAria III cell sorter. The sorted cells were fixed, and RNA was then extracted with the RNeasy FFPE kit and afterward with the RNeasy Micro kit.

Sequenced material: CD45RA+ CD4+ T cells from PBMCs, pooled from several time points, taken from a donor given antiretroviral therapy, either interrupted or continuous. This sample's cell subset or site label indicates: naive CD4+ CD45RA+ CD45RO- T cells. In this chain, TRBV5-4 is recombined with TRBJ2-5; a confident D gene designation cannot be given. The clonotype comes from a pool of human donors with HIV. The bases read TGTGCCAGCCCGCGGGAGACCCAGTACTTC. Its translation is CASPRETQYF.